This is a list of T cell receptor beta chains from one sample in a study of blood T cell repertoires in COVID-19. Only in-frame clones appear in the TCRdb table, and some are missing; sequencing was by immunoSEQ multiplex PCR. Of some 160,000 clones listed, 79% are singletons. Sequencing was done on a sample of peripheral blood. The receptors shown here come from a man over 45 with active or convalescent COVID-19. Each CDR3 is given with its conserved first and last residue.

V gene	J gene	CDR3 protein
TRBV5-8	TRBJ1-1	CASTPGGWDTEAFF
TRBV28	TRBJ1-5	CASSRDRGGNQPQHF
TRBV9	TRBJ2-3	CASSTARGGETDTQYF
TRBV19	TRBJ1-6	CASSIGWAAVDSPLHF
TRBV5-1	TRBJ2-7	CASSLIRTVGVYEQYF
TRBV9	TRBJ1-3	CASSEGTGSGNTIYF
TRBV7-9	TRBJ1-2	CASSLDGGYYGYTF
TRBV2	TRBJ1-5	CASTQEGSSQPQHF
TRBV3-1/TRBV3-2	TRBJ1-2	CASSLGYGYTF
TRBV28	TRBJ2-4	CASSLSGGAKNIQYF
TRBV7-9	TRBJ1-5	CASSPSHNQPQHF
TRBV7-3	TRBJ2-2	CASGRGRTGELFF
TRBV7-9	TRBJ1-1	CASSLVGRDTEAFF
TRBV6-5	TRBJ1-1	CASSPIAYTEAFF
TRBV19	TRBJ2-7	CASSILLAGGGYEQYF
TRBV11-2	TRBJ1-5	CASSLGLPNQPQHF